The clone carrying this T cell receptor (beta chain) was seen only a few times. Its antigen is unidentified. The data derive from a study of T and B cells in COVID-19 patients. The wider study: COVID-19 patients gave peripheral blood either during active infection or after recovery. Of around 21 active-infection patients, roughly 18 carried comorbidities linked to unfavorable COVID-19 outcome.

Regarding the study as a whole: In COVID-19 patients, T cell receptor beta variable and joining gene use was reportedly strongly skewed.

This CDR3 region has 15 residues. Germline loops: CDR1 SGHDT, CDR2 YYEEEE. Trimming left V 1 base short and J 7 bases short, with 12 bases between. BIOMED2 TRB-A/B primer pools were used in multiplex TRB PCR. TCRdb itself ran the multiplex PCR reads through MiXCR, one entry per CDR3 protein. The repertoire holds 15,000 to 20,000 distinct CDR3 sequences, with roughly 36% as singletons. From blood, roughly 250-500 ng of genomic DNA served as TRB template. This receptor was obtained from a human donor with active COVID-19. The V gene is TRBV5-6, the J gene TRBJ1-6; D possibly corresponds to TRBD1 (5 bases). Sequencing was done on a sample of blood. The CDR3 region is CASSLTRGWNSPLHF. The CDR3 bases are TGTGCCAGCAGCTTGACCCGGGGGTGGAATTCACCCCTCCACTTT.